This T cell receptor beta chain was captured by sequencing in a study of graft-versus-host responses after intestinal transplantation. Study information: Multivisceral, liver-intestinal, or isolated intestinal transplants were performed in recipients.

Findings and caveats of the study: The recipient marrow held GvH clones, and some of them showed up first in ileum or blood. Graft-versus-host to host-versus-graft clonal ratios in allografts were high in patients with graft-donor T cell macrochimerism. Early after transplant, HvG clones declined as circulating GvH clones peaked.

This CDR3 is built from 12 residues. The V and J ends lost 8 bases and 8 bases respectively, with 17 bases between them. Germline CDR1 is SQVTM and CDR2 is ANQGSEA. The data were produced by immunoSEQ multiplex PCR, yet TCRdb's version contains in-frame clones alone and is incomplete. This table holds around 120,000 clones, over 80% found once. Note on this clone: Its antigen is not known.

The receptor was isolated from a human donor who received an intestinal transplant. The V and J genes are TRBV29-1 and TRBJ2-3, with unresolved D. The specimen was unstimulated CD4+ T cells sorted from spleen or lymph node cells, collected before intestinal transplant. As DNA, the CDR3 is TGCAGCCTGTACCATCCAACGGGTACGCAGTATTTT. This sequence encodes CSLYHPTGTQYF.